This TCR beta chain was identified during a study of Ad26.COV2.S vaccination and SARS-CoV-2 variants. At the level of the study: A COV1001 Ad26.COV2.S trial-arm participant provided the sample. Ad26.COV2.S, an intramuscular injection, was given once or twice 56 days apart. The study, taken as a whole, reports: Participants in the vaccine arm had higher spike-specific TCR breadth; placebo recipients had lower.

Sample treatment: some 19 received Ad26.COV2.S at low or high dose, single or two shots; about five received placebo; per-sample allocation not given. Repertoires come from day 63 after the first vaccine or placebo injection. Ad26.COV2.S expressed prefusion-stabilized spike from the original Wuhan strain. The CDR3 loop spans 16 amino acids. Germline CDR1 and CDR2: MDHEN and SYDVKM. V was pared by 5 bases and J by 10 bases, with 13 bases of the junction left unmatched. The table came from immunoSEQ multiplex PCR; TCRdb's copy has only in-frame clones and leaves some out. The repertoire has some 400,000 clones, 70% to 90% of them found once; the top ten carry approximately 1.9%. Notes on this clone: No antigen is known for it.

Sequences were derived from peripheral blood, sampled in a trial of Ad26.COV2.S vaccine versus placebo. The chain couples TRBV28 to TRBJ1-6, with 8 bases that match TRBD1. This sequence was found in a person between 18 and 65 years old who received the Ad26.COV2.S COVID-19 vaccine or a placebo. As DNA, the CDR3 is TGTGCCAGCAGTACGGGACAGGACCTGTTGAGCTCACCCCTCCACTTT. As protein: CASSTGQDLLSSPLHF.